One sample yielded the 32 T cell receptor beta chains listed below, sequenced in a study of identical twins. Using its own MiXCR run on the 5' RACE reads, TCRdb lists one record per CDR3 protein. The table records some 500,000 distinct CDR3 sequences, less than 25% of them present only once. These same records also appear under a second study, on T cells expressing NK-cell markers.

The specimen sequenced was CD4+ T cells sorted from blood. All receptors come from a young woman in good health.

This sequence joins TRBV20-1 and TRBJ2-5; TRBD2 matches 8 bases. Unmatched junction bases numbered 5, after V lost 3 bases and J lost 5 bases. Germline loops: CDR1 DFQATT, CDR2 SNEGSKA (reference sequence). The CDR3 totals 13 residues. The CDR3 DNA follows: TGCAGTGCTAGCGCGGGGGGCGATGAGACCCAGTACTTC. As protein: CSASAGGDETQYF.

J is TRBJ2-1 and V is TRBV20-1, with TRBD1 matching 7 bases. Germline-derived CDR1 and CDR2 are DFQATT and SNEGSKA (reference sequence). J was trimmed by 7 bases and V by 5 bases; bases with no gene match: 8. The CDR3 is 13 residues long. The CDR3 reads CSAPRQGRNEQFF. The DNA of the CDR3 is TGCAGTGCTCCGCGACAGGGACGGAATGAGCAGTTCTTC.

This clonotype occurred many times. This rearrangement joins TRBV7-2 to TRBJ1-2; maybe TRBD1 (5 bases). This CDR3 is built from 13 residues. The V gene's germline CDR1 is SGHTA and CDR2 FQGNSA. V lost 5 bases, J lost 5 bases, and 12 bases lay in between. CDR3 region: CASSLRGFYGYTF. CDR3 nucleotide sequence: TGTGCCAGCAGCCTGAGGGGCTTTTATGGCTACACCTTC.

In its sample, this clonotype was seen a few times. V gene TRBV3-1 combines with J gene TRBJ2-1, with D possibly TRBD1 on 6 matching bases. The ends were cut back, 6 bases at V and 2 bases at J, with 14 bases in the middle. Germline CDR1 LGHDT, CDR2 YNNKEL (reference sequence). CDR3 length: 15 residues. The chain's CDR3 is CASRKQDSPYNEQFF. CDR3 in DNA: TGTGCCAGCAGAAAACAGGACAGCCCCTACAATGAGCAGTTCTTC.

This clonotype has just a few counts. The J gene is TRBJ1-6, the V gene TRBV5-1, with 7 bases that match TRBD1. After removal of 5 bases from V and 7 bases from J, the junction contained 6 bases not matched to a gene. The CDR3 sequence is 14 residues long. Germline CDR1 SGHRS, CDR2 YFSETQ. The DNA of the CDR3 is TGCGCCAGCAGGAGGGGGACAGACAATTCACCCCTCCACTTT. This gives the protein CASRRGTDNSPLHF.

V usage is TRBV29-1 and J usage is TRBJ2-1; D gene uncertain. Trimming left V 7 bases short and J 2 bases short, with 6 bases between. CDR1 and CDR2 (germline): SQVTM, ANQGSEA. The CDR3 is made up of 11 amino acids. The CDR3 region has the DNA TGCAGCGCGGTCCCCTACAATGAGCAGTTCTTC. It specifies CSAVPYNEQFF.

The V call is TRBV5-1, the J call TRBJ2-3; 8 positions match TRBD1. The CDR3 length is 15 residues. J lost 2 bases, V lost 5 bases, and 7 bases had no gene match. Germline CDR1 is SGHRS and CDR2 is YFSETQ. CDR3: CASRRDRQFTDTQYF. As DNA, the CDR3 is TGCGCCAGCAGGCGGGACAGGCAATTCACAGATACGCAGTATTTT.

The rearrangement joins TRBV20-1 to TRBJ1-1, with D unresolved. The germline V gene encodes CDR1 DFQATT and CDR2 SNEGSKA (reference sequence). Deletions cut 0 bases from V and 5 bases from J, with 13 bases between. The CDR3 is 14 amino acids. The CDR3 region is CSARDQKGWTEAFF. For the CDR3, the DNA is TGCAGTGCTAGAGATCAAAAGGGCTGGACTGAAGCTTTCTTT.

This clonotype was picked up one time. This chain connects TRBV20-1 to TRBJ2-5, with TRBD2 matching 12 bases. Looked up from germline, CDR1 is DFQATT and CDR2 is SNEGSKA (reference sequence). The CDR3 is 17 amino acids. The ends lost 1 base at V and 5 bases at J; junction bases unmatched: 11. The CDR3 region is CSARVVLAGGSGETQYF. For the CDR3, the DNA is TGCAGTGCTAGAGTGGTACTAGCGGGAGGCTCCGGGGAGACCCAGTACTTC.

This clonotype was detected ten times or more. This chain links TRBV7-2 with TRBJ2-7; no clear D gene. Germline CDR1 is SGHTA and CDR2 is FQGNSA. Between the trimmed V and J ends, which lost 2 bases and 4 bases, there was a span of 15 bases. This CDR3 has 15 amino acids. The CDR3 is CASSLRATTTYEQYF. The CDR3 bases are TGTGCCAGCAGCTTAAGGGCTACAACCACTTACGAGCAGTACTTC.

The V call is TRBV6-6, the J call TRBJ2-7, with TRBD2 as a possible D gene (6 bases). Trimming stripped 3 bases from V and 5 bases from J, with 8 bases between. Germline V gene lookup returns CDR1 MNHNY and CDR2 SVGAGI (reference sequence). The length of the CDR3 is 12 residues. DNA of the CDR3: TGTGCCAGCAGTTATGCGGGGAACGAGCAGTACTTC. The encoded protein is CASSYAGNEQYF.

J is TRBJ2-2 and V is TRBV24-1; TRBD1 matches 7 bases. Germline V gives CDR1 KGHDR, CDR2 SFDVKD. Trimming cost V 6 bases and J 7 bases; bases outside gene matches: 7. This CDR3 has 14 residues. Written as DNA, the CDR3 is TGTGCCACCAGTCTAACAGGGGATCACGGGGAGCTGTTTTTT. This gives the protein CATSLTGDHGELFF.

This rearrangement joins TRBV3-1 to TRBJ2-3, with TRBD2 matching over 11 bases. The CDR3 spans 17 residues. J lost 2 bases, V lost 0 bases, and 4 bases had no gene match. The germline CDR1 and CDR2 sequences are LGHDT and YNNKEL (reference sequence). The DNA for the CDR3 is TGTGCCAGCAGCCAAGATAAACTAGCGGGGGCCACAGATACGCAGTATTTT. Translated, it gives CASSQDKLAGATDTQYF.

This sequence joins TRBV28 and TRBJ2-7; 12 nucleotides line up with TRBD2. CDR1 and CDR2 (germline): MDHEN, SYDVKM. Losses at the gene ends were 9 bases for V and 2 bases for J; bases not matched to a gene: 8. This CDR3 contains 15 residues. CDR3 sequence: CASFTGTSGPYEQYF. CDR3 coding DNA: TGTGCCAGTTTTACCGGGACTAGCGGGCCCTACGAGCAGTACTTC.

V gene TRBV5-1 combines with J gene TRBJ1-6; no definite D call. V was trimmed by 0 bases and J by 9 bases, leaving 7 bases between them. This CDR3 is built from 13 residues. The V gene's germline CDR1 is SGHRS and CDR2 YFSETQ. The CDR3, as DNA: TGCGCCAGCAGCTTGGATTCGTTTTCACCCCTCCACTTT. Translated, it gives CASSLDSFSPLHF. Based on the CDR3 plus reference TRBV5-1 and TRBJ1-6, the full variable domain is KAGVTQTPRYLIKTRGQQVTLSCSPISGHRSVSWYQQTPGQGLQFLFEYFSETQRNKGNFPGRFSGRQFSNSRSEMNVSTLELGDSALYLCASSLDSFSPLHFGNGTRLTVT.

This clonotype was seen a handful of times. V is TRBV21-1 and J is TRBJ2-3. TRBV21-1 has pseudogene status. The CDR3 length is 14 residues. CDR3: CASSHPWVSDTQYF. As DNA, the CDR3 is TGTGCCAGCAGCCACCCATGGGTCTCAGATACGCAGTATTTT.

This chain joins TRBV10-3 and TRBJ2-7; 12 positions match TRBD1. The ends lost 4 bases at V and 6 bases at J; junction bases unmatched: 4. The V gene's germline CDR1 is ENHRY and CDR2 SYGVKD. The CDR3 is made up of 14 amino acids. The CDR3 region has the DNA TGTGCCATCAGTGCGCCGGGACAGGGGGCCGAGCAGTACTTC. Translation: CAISAPGQGAEQYF.

The CDR3 region has the DNA TGCAGTGCTCTGGGGGGGTTCGATGAGCAGTTCTTC. Protein sequence: CSALGGFDEQFF. The chain employs TRBV20-1 and TRBJ2-1; 7 bases line up with TRBD2. The germline V gene has CDR1 DFQATT and CDR2 SNEGSKA (reference sequence). This CDR3 is built from 12 residues. Trimming at V came to 5 bases and at J to 8 bases, leaving 6 bases not matched to a gene.

This clonotype appeared a single time. V is TRBV20-1 and J is TRBJ1-1; possible D gene TRBD1, 6 bases. CDR1 and CDR2 (germline): DFQATT, SNEGSKA (reference sequence). The CDR3 is made up of 12 amino acids. Here the CDR3 DNA reads TGCAGACCCCAACAGGGAAACACTGAAGCTTTCTTT. Protein product: CRPQQGNTEAFF.

J is TRBJ2-1 and V is TRBV9; 9 bases agree with TRBD2. CDR1 SGDLS and CDR2 YYNGEE come from the germline V gene. The CDR3 length is 17 residues. V lost 1 base, J lost 10 bases, and 15 bases stayed unmatched. CDR3 DNA: TGTGCCAGCAGCGTATTGCCAGCGGGAGGAAATTGGGTCGAGCAGTTCTTC. Translating gives CASSVLPAGGNWVEQFF.

This clonotype was counted only a few times. J is TRBJ2-1 and V is TRBV10-3; 8 positions match TRBD2. The CDR3 has 14 amino acids. J gave up 8 bases and V 10 bases, and 13 bases lay outside the gene matches. Germline V gene data show CDR1 as ENHRY and CDR2 as SYGVKD. As DNA, the CDR3 is TGTGCCACCAGCCTGGCGGGAGGTAAATATGAGCAGTTCTTC. Amino acid sequence: CATSLAGGKYEQFF.

This clonotype showed up just once. The chain recombines TRBV5-1 with TRBJ2-2; the D is unclear. V lost 1 base, J lost 6 bases, and 7 bases lay in between. The CDR3 is 13 amino acids. Germline CDR1 is SGHRS and CDR2 is YFSETQ. CDR3 loop: CASSLTGAGELFF. CDR3 nucleotide sequence: TGCGCCAGCAGCTTGACTGGGGCCGGGGAGCTGTTTTTT.

This chain uses TRBV11-2 with TRBJ1-2, with D tentatively TRBD1 (6 bases). CDR1 is SGHAT, CDR2 FQNNGV, per germline. The V and J ends lost 2 bases and 7 bases respectively, with 8 bases between them. The CDR3 has 12 amino acids. CDR3 amino acids: CASSLNRAGYTF. The DNA of the CDR3 is TGTGCCAGCAGCTTAAACAGGGCTGGCTACACCTTC.

This clonotype was seen a few times. This sequence joins TRBV13 and TRBJ2-5; 7 bases agree with TRBD2. The V segment lost 0 bases and the J segment 2 bases; nucleotides outside the gene matches: 3. The germline V gene encodes CDR1 PRHDT and CDR2 FYEKMQ (reference sequence). CDR3 size: 15 residues. The CDR3: CASSLGSGYQETQYF. The CDR3 nucleotides are TGTGCCAGCAGCTTAGGTAGCGGGTATCAAGAGACCCAGTACTTC.

This clonotype was seen more than once but under ten times. The V call is TRBV6-1, the J call TRBJ2-1; D is uncertain. The germline V gene encodes CDR1 MNHNS and CDR2 SASEGT. The germline V and J ends were trimmed by 5 bases and 3 bases, with 5 bases remaining between them. The CDR3 extends over 12 amino acids. CDR3: CASSRSYNEQFF. The CDR3 DNA reads as TGTGCCAGCAGTAGAAGCTACAATGAGCAGTTCTTC.

This clonotype occurred many times. The chain joins TRBV10-3 to TRBJ2-2; D remains ambiguous. The CDR3 extends over 12 amino acids. Trimming left V 4 bases short and J 5 bases short, with 5 bases between. In germline, CDR1 is ENHRY, CDR2 SYGVKD. This chain's CDR3 is CAISGGTGELFF. The CDR3, as DNA: TGTGCCATCAGTGGTGGGACCGGGGAGCTGTTTTTT.

This chain uses TRBV12-3 or TRBV12-4 with TRBJ1-1; D remains unclear. The CDR3 sequence is 14 residues long. Trimming removed 1 base from V and 1 base from J, with 7 bases in between. In DNA form, the CDR3 reads TGTGCCAGCAGTTTAGGTACTAGGAACACTGAAGCTTTCTTT. This gives the protein CASSLGTRNTEAFF.

In its sample, this clonotype was seen a few times. V gene TRBV20-1 combines with J gene TRBJ1-1; D gene ambiguous. CDR1 DFQATT and CDR2 SNEGSKA come from the germline V gene (reference sequence). V dropped 2 bases and J dropped 0 bases, with 13 bases sitting between them. The CDR3 consists of 15 residues. This CDR3 reads CSARKVGSMNTEAFF. The CDR3, as DNA: TGCAGTGCTAGAAAAGTGGGTAGTATGAACACTGAAGCTTTCTTT.

In this sample, this clonotype turned up many times. This chain joins TRBV29-1 and TRBJ2-1, with unresolved D. V lost 3 bases to trimming and J lost 7 bases, with 10 bases between them. Germline V gene lookup returns CDR1 SQVTM and CDR2 ANQGSEA. This CDR3 has 12 amino acids. The CDR3 DNA reads as TGCAGCGTTGATGTCCAGTCGAATGAGCAGTTCTTC. Translated: CSVDVQSNEQFF.

The CDR3 DNA reads as TGCGCCAGCAGCCAAGTTTGGACTGACCCTAGCACAGATACGCAGTATTTT. It is translated as CASSQVWTDPSTDTQYF. The genes are TRBV4-3 and TRBJ2-3; maybe TRBD2 (5 bases). CDR3 length equals 17 residues. Between the trimmed V and J ends, which lost 1 base and 0 bases, there was a span of 14 bases. Germline-derived CDR1 and CDR2 are LGHNA and YSLEER.

This clonotype has a handful of counts. The rearrangement uses TRBV14 and TRBJ1-2; tentatively, D is TRBD1 (5 bases). V was clipped by 0 bases and J by 4 bases, with 9 bases between them. CDR3 size: 14 residues. Germline V lookup: CDR1 SGHDN, CDR2 FVKESK. The CDR3 bases are TGTGCCAGCAGCCAAGAGGGACTGATCTATGGCTACACCTTC. Protein sequence: CASSQEGLIYGYTF.

The rearrangement links TRBV2 to TRBJ2-1, with TRBD2 identical over 10 bases. This CDR3 is 13 amino acids long. Germline CDR1 and CDR2: SNHLY and FYNNEI. Trimming took 5 bases from V and 9 from J; bases not matched to a gene: 4. The CDR3 DNA follows: TGTGCCAGCAGTAGCGGGAGGGCCACTGAGCAGTTCTTC. This gives the protein CASSSGRATEQFF.